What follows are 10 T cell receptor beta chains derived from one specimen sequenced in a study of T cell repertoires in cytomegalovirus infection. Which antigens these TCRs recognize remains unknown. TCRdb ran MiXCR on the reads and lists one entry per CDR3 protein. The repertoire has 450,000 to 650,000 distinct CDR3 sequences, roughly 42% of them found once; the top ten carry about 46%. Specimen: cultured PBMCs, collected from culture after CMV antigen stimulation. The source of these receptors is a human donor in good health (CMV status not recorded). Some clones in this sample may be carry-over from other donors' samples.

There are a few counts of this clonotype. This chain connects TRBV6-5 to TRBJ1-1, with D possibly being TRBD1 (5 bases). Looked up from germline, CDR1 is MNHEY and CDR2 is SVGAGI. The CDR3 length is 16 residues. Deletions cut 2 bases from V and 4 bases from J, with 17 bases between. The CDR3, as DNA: TGTGCCAGCAGTTACCTGAGGACACCTCAGGGCACTGAAGCTTTCTTT. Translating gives CASSYLRTPQGTEAFF.

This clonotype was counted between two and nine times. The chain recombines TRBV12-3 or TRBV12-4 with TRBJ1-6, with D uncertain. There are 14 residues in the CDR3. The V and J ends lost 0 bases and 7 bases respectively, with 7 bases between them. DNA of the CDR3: TGTGCCAGCAGTTTAGCGGGAGAAAATTCACCCCTCCACTTT. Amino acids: CASSLAGENSPLHF.

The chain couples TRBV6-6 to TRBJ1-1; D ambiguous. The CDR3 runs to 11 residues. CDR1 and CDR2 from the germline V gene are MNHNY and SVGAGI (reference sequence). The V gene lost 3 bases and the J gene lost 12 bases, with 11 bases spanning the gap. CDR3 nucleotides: TGTGCCAGCAGTTATTCCCCACGGACTTTCTTT. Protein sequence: CASSYSPRTFF.

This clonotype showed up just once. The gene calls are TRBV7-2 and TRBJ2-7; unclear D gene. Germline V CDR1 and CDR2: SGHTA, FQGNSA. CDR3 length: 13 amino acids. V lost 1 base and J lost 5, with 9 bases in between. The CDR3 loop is CASSLGRVNEQYF. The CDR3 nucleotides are TGTGCCAGCAGCTTAGGCCGGGTCAACGAGCAGTACTTC. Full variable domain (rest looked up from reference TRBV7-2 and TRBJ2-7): GAGVSQSPSNKVTEKGKDVELRCDPISGHTALYWYRQSLGQGLEFLIYFQGNSAPDKSGLPSDRFSAERTGGSVSTLTIQRTQQEDSAVYLCASSLGRVNEQYFGPGTRLTVT.

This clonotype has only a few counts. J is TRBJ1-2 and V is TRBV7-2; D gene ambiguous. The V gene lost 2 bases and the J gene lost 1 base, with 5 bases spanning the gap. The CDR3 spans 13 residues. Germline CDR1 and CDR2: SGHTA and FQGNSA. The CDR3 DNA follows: TGTGCCAGCAGCTTACAAATTAACTATGGCTACACCTTC. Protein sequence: CASSLQINYGYTF.

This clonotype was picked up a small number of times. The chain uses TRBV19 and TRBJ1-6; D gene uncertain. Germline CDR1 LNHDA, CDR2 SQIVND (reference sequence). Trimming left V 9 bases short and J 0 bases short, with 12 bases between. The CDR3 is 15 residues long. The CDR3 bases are TGTGCCAGCAGCATACGGAGCTCCTATAATTCACCCCTCCACTTT. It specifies CASSIRSSYNSPLHF.

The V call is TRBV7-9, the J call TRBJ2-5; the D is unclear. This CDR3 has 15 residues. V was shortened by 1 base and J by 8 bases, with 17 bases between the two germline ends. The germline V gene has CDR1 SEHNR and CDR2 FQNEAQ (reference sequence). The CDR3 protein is CASSLDPGSIGTQYF. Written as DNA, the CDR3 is TGTGCCAGCAGCTTAGATCCGGGTTCCATAGGTACCCAGTACTTC.

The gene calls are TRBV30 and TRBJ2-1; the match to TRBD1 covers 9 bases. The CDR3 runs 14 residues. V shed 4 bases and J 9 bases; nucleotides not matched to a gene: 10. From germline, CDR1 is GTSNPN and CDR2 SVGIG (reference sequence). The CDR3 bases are TGTGCCTGGATCTGGGGACAGGGAGTCGGTGAGCAGTTCTTC. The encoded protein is CAWIWGQGVGEQFF.

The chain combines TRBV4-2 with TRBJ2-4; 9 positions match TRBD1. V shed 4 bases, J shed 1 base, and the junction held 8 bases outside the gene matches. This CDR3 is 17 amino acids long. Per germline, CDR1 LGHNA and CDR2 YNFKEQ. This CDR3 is CASSPLQGAGAKNIQYF. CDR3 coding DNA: TGTGCCAGCAGCCCGCTACAGGGGGCAGGGGCCAAAAACATTCAGTACTTC.

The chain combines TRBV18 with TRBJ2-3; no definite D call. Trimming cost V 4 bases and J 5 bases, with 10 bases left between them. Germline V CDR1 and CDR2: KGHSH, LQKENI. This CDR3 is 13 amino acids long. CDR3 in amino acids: CASSLQTKDTQYF. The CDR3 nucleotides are TGTGCCAGCTCACTTCAGACAAAAGATACGCAGTATTTT.